This TCR beta chain came from a study of CD4 T cells in relation to SARS-CoV-2 and coronaviruses. Turning to the study itself: After 10 days of antigen culture, PBMC TCR beta CDR3s were sequenced. The HLA restriction of the shared crossreactive spike epitopes was mapped.

Before the COVID-19 pandemic, during about 2010-2018, CD4+ T cells were taken from unexposed donors. The cells were cultured for 10 days before CD4+ T cells were isolated. Cells permitting, SARS-CoV-2 S/N and four cold-coronavirus spikes were tested on unexposed-donor CD4+ T cells. Half the medium was replaced with IL-2 medium on days 3 and 7. Sequencing used immunoSEQ multiplex PCR; TCRdb keeps in-frame clones, though not all of them. The profile shows 15,000 or so clones, roughly 87% of them singletons. Turning to this clone: The target antigen is unknown.

The V end lost 3 bases, the J end lost 9 bases, and 9 bases lay between the germline ends. The CDR3 sequence is 12 residues long. The rearrangement links TRBV12-3 or TRBV12-4 to TRBJ2-1; D uncertain. This TCR was sampled from a human donor in good health. Sequences were obtained from CD4+ T cells from PBMCs, cultured in vitro. CDR3 sequence (DNA): TGTGCCAGCAGTTTGAGAAGCTCTGAGCAGTTCTTC. Protein product: CASSLRSSEQFF.